This is a list of T cell receptor beta chains from one sample in a study of cytomegalovirus exposure and HLA in healthy donors. Only in-frame clones appear in the TCRdb table, and some are missing; sequencing was by immunoSEQ multiplex PCR. The table lists 65,000 to 100,000 clones, more than 85% of them singletons. The sample comprised PBMCs. The receptor set was obtained from a woman between 25 and 40 years old in good health and CMV-seronegative. The CDR3 runs from the conserved cysteine through the conserved F or W. Clone size, where shown, is once, few, many, or a class for clones that have expanded.

>-|TRBV5-4|TRBJ2-5
CASSETGGGRAKETQYF
>once|TRBV5-4|TRBJ2-1
CASSLVRGGGEQFF
>once|TRBV19|TRBJ1-1
CARPPRRGQGTEAFF
>-|TRBV19|TRBJ1-2
CATASGGLTGNYGYTF
>-|TRBV5-5|TRBJ2-7
CASSLHAGQWGAYEQYF
>-|TRBV5-4|TRBJ2-1
CASSPGSSYNEQFF
>once|TRBV14|TRBJ1-1
CASSLQGGRAFF
>-|TRBV5-8|TRBJ2-3
CASSLTSGGSVDTQYF
>-|TRBV7-3|TRBJ2-1
CASSPNSNEQFF
>-|TRBV28|TRBJ2-7
CASRHIATGLAGGTREQYF
>-|TRBV27|TRBJ2-7
CASSKRGSSSYEQYF
>-|TRBV5-1|TRBJ1-1
CASNAQGGAEAFF
>-|TRBV4-3|TRBJ2-7
CASSQALNGLYEQYF
>-|TRBV29-1|TRBJ2-7
CSVVPSGSSSYEQYF
>-|TRBV11-2|TRBJ2-7
CASSLEGAVQYF
>-|TRBV7-3|TRBJ1-3
CASSSRESSPGNTIYF
>-|TRBV6-5|TRBJ1-2
CASSQGLPRHYGYTF
>once|TRBV7-9|TRBJ1-3
CASSLERQGGGNTIYF
>-|TRBV25-1|TRBJ1-1
CASSRPGGLNTEAFF
>-|TRBV30|TRBJ2-1
CAWTKTDRGVGEQFF
>-|TRBV29-1|TRBJ1-1
CSGGVLGSMNTEAFF
>once|TRBV6-5|TRBJ2-1
CASSYGGRRNEQFF
>-|TRBV30|TRBJ1-1
CAWSRRVDTEAFF
>-|TRBV7-9|TRBJ1-5
CASSTDRVQPQHF
>-|TRBV27|TRBJ2-7
CASSLFSYRRGPHEQYF
>-|TRBV11-3|TRBJ2-5
CASSPGTGVYQETQYF
>once|TRBV7-2|TRBJ2-1
CASSLERGSYNEQFF
>-|TRBV28|TRBJ1-3
CASSLGRSVSGNTIYF
>once|TRBV9|TRBJ2-7
CASSVGGGSWVDEQYF
>-|TRBV28|TRBJ2-7
CASSLTPGTGDEQYF
>-|TRBV6-5|TRBJ1-1
CASIDLGDMNTEAFF
>-|TRBV25-1|TRBJ1-1
CASSESGAYRNTEAFF
>once|TRBV28|TRBJ1-1
CASSSWTGVLNTEAFF
>-|TRBV9|TRBJ2-3
CASSVERSDTQYF
>-|TRBV20-1|TRBJ1-2
CSARSPSGYTF
>-|TRBV7-3|TRBJ2-1
CASSNPGQNNEQFF
>-|TRBV19|TRBJ1-6
CASSLQGADTYNSPLHF
>-|TRBV5-1|TRBJ2-4
CASSLGQGRGNIQYF
>-|TRBV6-5|TRBJ1-5
CASSLYTNQPQHF
>-|TRBV15|TRBJ1-6
CATSRDSQSSPLHF
>-|TRBV5-1|TRBJ1-2
CASSLWTDGGYGYTF
>-|TRBV7-9|TRBJ2-7
CASSLSGVSYEQYF
>-|TRBV15|TRBJ1-6
CATSKGQGSLLHF
>-|TRBV11-2|TRBJ1-1
CASSLGFQGLNTEAFF
>few|TRBV5-1|TRBJ2-1
CASRTGTGGFEQFF
>-|TRBV6-6|TRBJ1-4
CASSRPQGGYEKLFF
>-|TRBV7-9|TRBJ1-4
CASSLGGPGVKLFF
>-|TRBV10-3|TRBJ2-7
CAISGGAGPPSIYEQYF